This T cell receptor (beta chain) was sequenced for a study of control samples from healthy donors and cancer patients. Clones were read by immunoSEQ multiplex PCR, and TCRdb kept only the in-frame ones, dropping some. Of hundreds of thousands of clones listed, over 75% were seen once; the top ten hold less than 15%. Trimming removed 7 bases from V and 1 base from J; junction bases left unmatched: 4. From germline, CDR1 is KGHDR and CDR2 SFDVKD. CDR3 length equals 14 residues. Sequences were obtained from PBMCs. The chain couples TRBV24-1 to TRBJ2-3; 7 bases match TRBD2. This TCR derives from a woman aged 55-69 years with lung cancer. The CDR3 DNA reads TGTGCCACCAGGGCCACTAGCGGCACAGATACGCAGTATTTT. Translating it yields CATRATSGTDTQYF.